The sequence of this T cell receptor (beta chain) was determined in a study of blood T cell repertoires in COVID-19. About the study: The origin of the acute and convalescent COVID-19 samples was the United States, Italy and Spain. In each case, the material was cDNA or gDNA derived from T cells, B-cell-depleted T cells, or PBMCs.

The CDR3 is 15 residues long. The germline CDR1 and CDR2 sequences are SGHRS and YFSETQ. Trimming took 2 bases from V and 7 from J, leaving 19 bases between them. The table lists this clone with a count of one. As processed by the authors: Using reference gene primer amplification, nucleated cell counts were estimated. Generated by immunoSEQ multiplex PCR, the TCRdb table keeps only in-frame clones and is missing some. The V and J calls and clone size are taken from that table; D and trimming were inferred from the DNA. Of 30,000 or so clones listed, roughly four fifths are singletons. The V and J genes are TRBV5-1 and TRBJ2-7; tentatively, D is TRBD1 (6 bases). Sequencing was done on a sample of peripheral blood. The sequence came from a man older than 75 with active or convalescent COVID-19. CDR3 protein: CASSFVWDTSDEQYF. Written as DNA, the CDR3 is TGCGCCAGCAGCTTTGTGTGGGACACGTCTGATGAGCAGTACTTC.